The sequence of this TCR beta chain was determined in a study of human T cells and chemical hapten exposure (dated by TCRdb to the early 2020s). For the study in its entirety: For sensitization, 2% DPC in acetone was applied to a 2 cm by 2 cm area of upper inner arm skin. Weekly therapeutic DPC doses were additionally applied to the scalp of patients throughout the roughly 26-week study period. Patch tests used Finn chambers with 0.01% DPC on the upper back, scored after 6 days by International Contact Dermatitis Research Group standards. The mostly female patient cohort included alopecia areata with under or over 50% scalp involvement, alopecia totalis and alopecia universalis. Libraries were combined into a pool for sequencing, and differences in TCR yield between samples came mainly from small differences in library volumes within the pool. The study tracked peripheral blood TCR repertoire changes in vivo during primary and secondary sensitization to the hapten diphenylcyclopropenone (DPC) in alopecia patients. Blood samples were taken from patients before sensitization (week 0) and then at 2, 6 and about 24 weeks after DPC sensitization. Around 30 alopecia patients provided blood for TCR sequencing at one to four time points (pre-sensitization, 2, 6 and 24 weeks). The paper as a whole reports these results and caveats: After repeated subsampling, the strength of the expansion versus patch-test correlation and the threshold at which it became significant changed. DPC sensitization did not change the number of TCRs with a frequency above 1 in 1000, and there was no evidence of changes in global repertoire structure. Significantly more large CDR3 similarity clusters were formed by expanded TCRs than by pre-sensitization or healthy control sets, consistent with antigen-driven responses. Patch test score correlated positively with the number of PT1 expanded TCRs, reaching significance at thresholds 8, 16 and 32 but not at 4. Because all patients had alopecia, a presumed autoimmune disease, the immune response of the patients might differ from that of healthy individuals.

This clonotype has only a few counts. It has no known antigen specificity. The input lacks base qualities; no much larger clone sits a single base away. Reading the label with the study, this specimen's time point is: pre-sensitization, week 0. Reading the label with the study, this specimen's treatment or condition is: therapeutic diphenylcyclopropenone sensitization with weekly scalp DPC. At every patch-test visit, the blood draw took place before the patch test was put on. To be eligible, patients had to be aged 18 to 70, diagnosed with alopecia and judged suitable for DPC therapy, while pregnant patients were excluded. Total RNA was extracted from unfractionated whole blood collected in Tempus Blood RNA tubes. The CDR3 sequence holds 13 residues, the cysteine and phenylalanine included. Just CDR3 DNA is preserved here, 39 bases in frame from base 1. The germline V gene (reference sequence) yields LNHNV for CDR1 and YYDKDF for CDR2. V loses 5 bases of germline sequence and J loses 4 bases, and the interval between the two ends is 10 bases.

The receptor library was made with RACE. For sequencing, a NextSeq 500 was employed. During library preparation, unique molecular identifiers were attached to individual cDNA molecules so that TCRs could be counted in a quantitative, reproducible way. Each blood RNA sample was used to sequence both TCR alpha and TCR beta chains. Per the original workflow: The median number of TCRs per sample was approximately 96,000, ranging from about 20,000 to 750,000. V, J and CDR3 annotation of the TCR reads was performed with the Decombinator software suite. For PS versus PT1 abundance plots, all samples were subsampled to the same number of TCRs (28,000). TCRs were defined as expanded if absent before sensitization and observed at least eight times at the 2-week time point. TCRdb reprocessing: public reads trimmed at Q25 with fastp, clones called with MiXCR, in-frame beta chains kept. Merged by CDR3 protein, the rows form single entries marked with the most common genes and DNA. The V and J calls and clone size are TCRdb's, not the authors'. The sample table contains about 290,000 distinct CDR3 sequences; only one count was recorded for almost 8% of them. The top ten constitute about 1.1% of the sample.

The source of this sequence is a man between 18 and 29 years old with alopecia areata. Some clones in this sample may be carry-over from other donors' samples. Sample: whole blood, taken in connection with sensitization to the hapten diphenylcyclopropenone (DPC). Recombination connected TRBV15 to TRBJ2-3, and the D gene may be TRBD2, 5 bases matching. For the CDR3, the sequence is CATSVIGADTQYF. DNA sequence: TGTGCCACCAGCGTTATCGGGGCAGATACGCAGTATTTT.